This record concerns one T cell receptor beta chain sequence. Its recognized antigen is unknown. There are no base qualities to consult, and no much larger clone falls within one base. The sample belongs to a study of shared clonotypes between healthy human individuals (dated by TCRdb to about 2020). Describing the broader study: The cohort included three men and two women between 18 and 49 years of age. To estimate repertoire size and how much clonotypes are shared between individuals, the study performed deep sequencing of blood TCR repertoires from roughly five healthy adults. To increase sequencing depth and limit assay-specific biases, different laboratories used diverse techniques to prepare libraries and sequence TCR repertoires. Between about 0.9 and 10 billion PBMCs per donor were obtained by leukapheresis.

Using the deep immunoSEQ assay, multiplex PCR amplified TCR CDR3 regions from genomic DNA. Extracted genomic DNA from each cell subset was spread evenly across all wells of several immunoSEQ 96-well plates, with each plate serving as a replicate. For unsorted PBMC, roughly 270 ng genomic DNA, equal to 25,000 to 35,000 T cell genomes, was loaded into each replicate PCR. Ten immunoSEQ deep assay plates were used to sequence the unsorted PBMC genomic DNA. Purified libraries were quantified with a Qubit 3.0 fluorometer, sized on a Bioanalyzer 2100, and re-quantified with the KAPA Library Quantification kit. A separate single-read 150-cycle Illumina NextSeq 550 flow cell was used to sequence each immunoSEQ 96-well plate. Processing in the source paper ran as follows. Because the immunoSEQ output held only junctional sequences and lacked quality scores, the filtering could not match the filtering applied to full-length reads. Sequences were annotated with PyIR, a Python wrapper for IgBLAST v1.9, using IMGT germline references to assign V/J genes and CDR3. Reads were removed for weak V/J assignments (E-value above 1e-6), missing CDR3, stop codons, out-of-frame junctions, or ambiguous translated residues. V3J clonotypes were defined as sequences sharing the same inferred V gene, J gene, and CDR3 amino acid sequence. Percentage overlap between repertoires was computed as shared unique clonotypes divided by the size of the smaller repertoire. Three approaches were used to assess repertoire richness: RTK rarefaction, the Chao1 estimator, and Recon v2.1 estimates of unobserved clonotypes. Imported from immuneACCESS, the table was reduced by TCRdb to in-frame sequences with V and J called. These copies leave out some clones; in studies compared against another copy, an unresolved V gene accounts for under half, and the cause of the remainder is not known. The DNA was the basis for D and trimming; V, J and clone size are from that table. The sample contains about 490,000 clones, about 84% of them found a single time. The top ten hold approximately 11% of the sample.

Reading from cysteine to phenylalanine, the CDR3 counts 16 amino acids. The only DNA kept is the CDR3, 48 bases in frame from the first base. The CDR1 and CDR2 encoded by the germline V gene are SGDLS and YYNGEE. The junction shows trimming of 0 bases on V and 9 bases on J, and the gene matches do not reach 12 bases of it. What the study reported, not specific to this receptor: Pairwise subsampling led to the expectation that sequencing depth would affect the degree of clonotype sharing among donors. Because the study included only a small number of donors, the genetic and exposure-history diversity represented was limited. Sampling was limited to blood, and TCR repertoires in tissue likely differ from TCR repertoires in blood.

The donors were healthy, HIV-negative adults with no recently reported acute infections or vaccinations. Every donor was a Caucasian adult residing in Nashville, Tennessee, USA. For unsorted samples, around 90 million PBMCs were counted, and genomic DNA was extracted using the QIAamp DNA Blood Mini kit. Blood was obtained by leukapheresis, after which PBMCs were separated by Ficoll-Histopaque density gradient centrifugation and cryopreserved in liquid nitrogen vapor phase. Sequenced input: PBMCs. The TCR comes from a woman aged 40 to 50 in good health. Some clones in this sample may be carry-over from other donors' samples. The sequence is built from TRBV9 and TRBJ2-1; the junction holds 7 bases that match TRBD2. The CDR3 protein: CASSVATAGEFSEQFF. The DNA sequence is given as TGTGCCAGCAGCGTAGCTACGGCGGGAGAATTTAGTGAGCAGTTCTTC. With all but the CDR3 taken from the reference TRBV9 and TRBJ2-1 genes, the full variable domain is: DSGVTQTPKHLITATGQRVTLRCSPRSGDLSVYWYQQSLDQGLQFLIQYYNGEERAKGNILERFSAQQFPDLHSELNLSSLELGDSALYFCASSVATAGEFSEQFFGPGTRLTVL.